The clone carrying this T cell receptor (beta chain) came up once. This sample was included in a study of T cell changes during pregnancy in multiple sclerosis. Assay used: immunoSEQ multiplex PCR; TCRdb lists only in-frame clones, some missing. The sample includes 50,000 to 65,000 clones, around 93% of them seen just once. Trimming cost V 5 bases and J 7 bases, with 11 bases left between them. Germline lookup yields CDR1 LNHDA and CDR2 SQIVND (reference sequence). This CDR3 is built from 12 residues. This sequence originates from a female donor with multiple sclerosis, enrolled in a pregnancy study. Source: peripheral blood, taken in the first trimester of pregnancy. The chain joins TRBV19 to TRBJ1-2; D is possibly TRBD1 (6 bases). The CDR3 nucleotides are TGTGCCAGTAGTCCAGGGGTTGGTGGCTACACCTTC. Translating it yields CASSPGVGGYTF.